The sequence of this T cell receptor beta chain was determined in a study of T cell repertoires in cytomegalovirus infection (dated by TCRdb to between 2018 and 2021). About the full investigation: Donor HLA type was relevant to the analysis, because carriage of CMV infection together with the matching HLA type was indicated by public TCR beta signatures.

Taken from the germline V gene, the CDR1 and CDR2 loops are SGHVS and FNYEAQ. The CDR3 covers 16 residues, taking in both the cysteine and the phenylalanine. Only the CDR3 region is kept as DNA, spanning 48 bases read in frame from base 1. V lost 1 base and J lost 8 bases, and the count of bases not matched to a germline gene is 8. This sample was sequenced with an Illumina HiSeq 1500. TCRdb's own reprocessing of the public reads used fastp at Q25 and MiXCR and kept productive beta chains. Each CDR3 protein appears once, grouped with its most common genes and DNA. For this sample there are more than 200,000 distinct CDR3 sequences; roughly 9% appear just once. Jointly, the top ten make up approximately 16% of the sample. Overall study outcomes, separate from this receptor: The ex vivo response was dominated by HLA-C-restricted CMV-specific TCR beta clonotypes, which also provided the single most frequent clonotype in two of eight donors. Cumulative frequency of public TCR beta family members discriminated carriers of CMV infection plus the relevant HLA type in this cohort and an independent roughly 320-donor cohort.

This clonotype was recorded many times. Its antigen is still unknown. Per-base qualities were not stored, and no clone one base away is much larger. The specimen sequenced was PBMCs. This sequence originates from a human donor in good health (CMV status not recorded). Some clones in this sample may be carry-over from other donors' samples. The chain was built from TRBV7-6 and TRBJ2-1, with 10 bases aligning to TRBD1. The CDR3 protein is CASSLEGRQGAYEQFF. The nucleotides read TGTGCCAGCAGCTTAGAAGGTCGACAGGGGGCCTATGAGCAGTTCTTC.